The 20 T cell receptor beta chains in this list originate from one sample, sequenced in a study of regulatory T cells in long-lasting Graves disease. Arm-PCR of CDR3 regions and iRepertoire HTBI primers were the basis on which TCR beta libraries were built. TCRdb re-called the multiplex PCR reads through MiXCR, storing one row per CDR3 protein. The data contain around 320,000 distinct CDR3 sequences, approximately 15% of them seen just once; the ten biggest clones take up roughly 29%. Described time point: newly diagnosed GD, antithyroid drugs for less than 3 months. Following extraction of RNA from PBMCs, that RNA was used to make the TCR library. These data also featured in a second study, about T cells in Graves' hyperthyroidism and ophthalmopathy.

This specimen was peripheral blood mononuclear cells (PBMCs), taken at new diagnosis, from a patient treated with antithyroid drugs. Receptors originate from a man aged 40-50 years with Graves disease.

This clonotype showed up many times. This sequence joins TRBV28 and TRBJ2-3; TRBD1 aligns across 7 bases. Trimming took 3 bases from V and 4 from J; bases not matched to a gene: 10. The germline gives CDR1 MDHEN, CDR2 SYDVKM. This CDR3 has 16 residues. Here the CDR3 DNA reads TGTGCCAGCAGTTTTCCTCTAGGGGGCGGACCAGATACGCAGTATTTT. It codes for CASSFPLGGGPDTQYF.

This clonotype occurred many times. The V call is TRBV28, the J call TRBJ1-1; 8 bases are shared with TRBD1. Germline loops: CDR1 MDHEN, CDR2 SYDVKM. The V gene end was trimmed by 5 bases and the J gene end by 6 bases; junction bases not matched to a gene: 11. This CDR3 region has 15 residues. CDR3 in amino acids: CASSLTRTGLPEAFF. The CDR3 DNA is TGTGCCAGCAGTCTGACCCGGACAGGGCTTCCTGAAGCTTTCTTT.

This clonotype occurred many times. The CDR3 nucleotides read TGTGCCACCAGTGATTTGCATCGGACTAGCGGGGGGGATAGCACAGATACGCAGTATTTT. It codes for CATSDLHRTSGGDSTDTQYF. The chain combines TRBV24-1 with TRBJ2-3; 15 positions match TRBD2. The V gene's germline CDR1 is KGHDR and CDR2 SFDVKD. V shed 0 bases, J shed 0 bases, and the junction held 6 bases outside the gene matches. This CDR3 has 20 residues.

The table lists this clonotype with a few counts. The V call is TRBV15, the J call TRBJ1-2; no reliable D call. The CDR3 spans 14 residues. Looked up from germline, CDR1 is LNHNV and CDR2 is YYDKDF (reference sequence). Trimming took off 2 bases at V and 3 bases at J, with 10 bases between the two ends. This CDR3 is CATSRQRTHYGYTF. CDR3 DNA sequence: TGTGCCACCAGCAGACAGAGGACCCACTATGGCTACACCTTC.

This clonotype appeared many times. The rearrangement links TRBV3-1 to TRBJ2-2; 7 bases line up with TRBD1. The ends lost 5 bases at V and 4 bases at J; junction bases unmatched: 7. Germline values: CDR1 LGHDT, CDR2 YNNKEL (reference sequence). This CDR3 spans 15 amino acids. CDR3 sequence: CASSEWDRLTGELFF. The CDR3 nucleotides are TGTGCCAGCAGCGAATGGGACAGACTCACCGGGGAGCTGTTTTTT.

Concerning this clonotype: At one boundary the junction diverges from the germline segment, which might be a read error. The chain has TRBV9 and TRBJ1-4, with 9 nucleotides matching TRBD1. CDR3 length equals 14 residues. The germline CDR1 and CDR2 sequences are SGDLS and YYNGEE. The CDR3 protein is CAGSARTGVEKLFF. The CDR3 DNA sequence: TGTGCCGGCAGCGCAAGGACAGGGGTTGAAAAACTGTTTTTT.

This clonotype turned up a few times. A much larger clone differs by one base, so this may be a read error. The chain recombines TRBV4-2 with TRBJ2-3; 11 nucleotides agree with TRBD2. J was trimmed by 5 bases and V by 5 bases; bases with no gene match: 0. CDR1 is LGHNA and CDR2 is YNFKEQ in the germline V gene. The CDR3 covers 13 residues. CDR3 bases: TGTGCCAGCAGCACTAGCGGGGGAGATACGCAGTATTTT. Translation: CASSTSGGDTQYF.

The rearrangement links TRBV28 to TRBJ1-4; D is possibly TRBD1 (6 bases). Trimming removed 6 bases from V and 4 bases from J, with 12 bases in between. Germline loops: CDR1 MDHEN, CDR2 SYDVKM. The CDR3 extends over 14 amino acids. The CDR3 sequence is CASSEGGSNEKLFF. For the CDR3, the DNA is TGTGCCAGCAGCGAGGGGGGGAGTAATGAAAAACTGTTTTTT.

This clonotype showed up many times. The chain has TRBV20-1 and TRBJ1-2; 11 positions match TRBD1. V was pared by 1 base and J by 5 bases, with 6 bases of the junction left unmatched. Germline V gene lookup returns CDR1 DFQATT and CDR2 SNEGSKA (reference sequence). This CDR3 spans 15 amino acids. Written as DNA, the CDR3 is TGCAGTGCTAGAGCCGGACAGGGGGCTCAGTATGGCTACACCTTC. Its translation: CSARAGQGAQYGYTF.

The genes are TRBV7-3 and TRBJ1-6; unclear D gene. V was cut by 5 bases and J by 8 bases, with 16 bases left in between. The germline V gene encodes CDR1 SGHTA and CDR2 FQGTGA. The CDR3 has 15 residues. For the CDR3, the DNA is TGTGCCAGCAGCCCGAGCGCTTCTCTCGATTCACCCCTCCACTTT. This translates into CASSPSASLDSPLHF.

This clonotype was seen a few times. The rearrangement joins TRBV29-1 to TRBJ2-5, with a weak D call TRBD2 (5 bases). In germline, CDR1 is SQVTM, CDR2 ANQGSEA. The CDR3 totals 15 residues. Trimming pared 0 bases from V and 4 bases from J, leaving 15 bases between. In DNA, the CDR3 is TGCAGCGTTGAAGATCTAGCACAGCGCGGAGAGACCCAGTACTTC. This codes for CSVEDLAQRGETQYF.

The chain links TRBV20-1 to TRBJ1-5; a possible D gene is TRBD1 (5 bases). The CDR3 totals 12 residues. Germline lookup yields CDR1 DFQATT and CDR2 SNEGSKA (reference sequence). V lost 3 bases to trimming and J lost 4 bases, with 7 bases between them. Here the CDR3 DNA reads TGCAGTGCTAGTCCAGGGAATCAGCCCCAGCATTTT. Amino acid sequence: CSASPGNQPQHF.

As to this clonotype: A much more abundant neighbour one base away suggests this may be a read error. CDR3 residues: CSTKGLSSYNGQFF. CDR3 in DNA: TGCAGTACGAAGGGACTGAGCTCCTACAATGGGCAGTTCTTC. The chain employs TRBV20-1 and TRBJ2-1; TRBD2 might be the D (6 bases). Germline CDR1 reads DFQATT; CDR2 reads SNEGSKA (reference sequence). CDR3 length: 14 amino acids.

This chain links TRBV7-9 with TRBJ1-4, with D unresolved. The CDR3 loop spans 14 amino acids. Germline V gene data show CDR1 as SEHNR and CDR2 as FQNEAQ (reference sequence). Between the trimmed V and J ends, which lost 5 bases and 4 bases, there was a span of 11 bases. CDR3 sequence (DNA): TGTGCCAGCAGCCAAGGACGGAGTAATGAAAAACTGTTTTTT. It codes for CASSQGRSNEKLFF.

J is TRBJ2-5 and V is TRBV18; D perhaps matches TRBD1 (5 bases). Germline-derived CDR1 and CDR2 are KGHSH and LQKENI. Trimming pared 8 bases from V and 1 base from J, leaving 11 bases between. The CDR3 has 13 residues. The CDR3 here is CASQTGIQETQYF. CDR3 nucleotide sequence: TGTGCCAGCCAAACAGGAATCCAAGAGACCCAGTACTTC.

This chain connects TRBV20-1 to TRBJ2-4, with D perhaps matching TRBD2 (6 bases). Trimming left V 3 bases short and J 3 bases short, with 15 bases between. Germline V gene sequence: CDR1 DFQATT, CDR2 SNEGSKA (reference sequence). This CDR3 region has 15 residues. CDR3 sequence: CSASGAGTGKNIQYF. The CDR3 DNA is TGCAGTGCTAGTGGTGCAGGGACTGGCAAAAACATTCAGTACTTC.

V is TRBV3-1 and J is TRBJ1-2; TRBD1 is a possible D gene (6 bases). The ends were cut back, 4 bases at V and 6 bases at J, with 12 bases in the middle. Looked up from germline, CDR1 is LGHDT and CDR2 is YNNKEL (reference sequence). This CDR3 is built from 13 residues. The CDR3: CASSPLGGDGYTF. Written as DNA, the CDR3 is TGTGCCAGCAGCCCCTTGGGGGGCGATGGCTACACCTTC.

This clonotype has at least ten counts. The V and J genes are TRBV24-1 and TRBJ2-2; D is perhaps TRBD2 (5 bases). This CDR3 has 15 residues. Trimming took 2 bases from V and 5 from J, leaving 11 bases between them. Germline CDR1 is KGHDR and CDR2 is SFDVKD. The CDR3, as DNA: TGTGCCACCAGTGATTCATTCCGGGAAACCGGGGAGCTGTTTTTT. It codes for CATSDSFRETGELFF.

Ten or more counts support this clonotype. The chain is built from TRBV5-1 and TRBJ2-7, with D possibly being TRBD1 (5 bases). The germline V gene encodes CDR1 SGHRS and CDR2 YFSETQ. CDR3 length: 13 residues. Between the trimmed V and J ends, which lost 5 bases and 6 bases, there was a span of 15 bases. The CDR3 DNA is TGCGCCAGCAGAGAGACAGAATCGGGCGAGCAGTACTTC. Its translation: CASRETESGEQYF. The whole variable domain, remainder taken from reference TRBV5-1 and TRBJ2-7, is KAGVTQTPRYLIKTRGQQVTLSCSPISGHRSVSWYQQTPGQGLQFLFEYFSETQRNKGNFPGRFSGRQFSNSRSEMNVSTLELGDSALYLCASRETESGEQYFGPGTRLTVT.

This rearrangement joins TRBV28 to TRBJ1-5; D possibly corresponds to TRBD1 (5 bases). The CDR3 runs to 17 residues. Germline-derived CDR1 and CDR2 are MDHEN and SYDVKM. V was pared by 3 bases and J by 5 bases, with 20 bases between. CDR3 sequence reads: CASSFWALGGVDQPQHF. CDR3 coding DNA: TGTGCCAGCAGTTTTTGGGCTCTCGGGGGGGTAGATCAGCCCCAGCATTTT.